One sample yielded the 11 T cell receptor beta chains listed below, sequenced in a study of T cell responses to AZD1222 COVID-19 vaccine. The repertoire was sequenced with immunoSEQ multiplex PCR; TCRdb's copy has only in-frame clones and lacks some. The sample carries about 74,000 clones, roughly 88% recorded once. Sequences were derived from peripheral blood, sampled on day 0 of AZD1222 vaccination. The receptors derive from an adult in good health.

CDR3 loop: CASSPTSGGNTGELFF. The CDR3 DNA reads as TGTGCCAGCAGCCCTACTAGCGGGGGGAACACCGGGGAGCTGTTTTTT. This chain uses TRBV5-4 with TRBJ2-2; 11 bases match TRBD2. V trimming: 4 bases; J trimming: 1 base; junction bases outside the gene matches: 3. Germline CDR1 and CDR2: SGHNT and YYREEE (reference sequence). This CDR3 is 16 amino acids long.

The J gene is TRBJ1-2, the V gene TRBV5-5; D may be TRBD1 (5 bases). CDR3 length: 15 amino acids. V was pared by 0 bases and J by 0 bases, with 9 bases between. CDR1 and CDR2 (germline): SGHKS, YYEKEE (reference sequence). In nucleotides, the CDR3 is TGTGCCAGCAGCTTGGGGACAAATCCTAACTATGGCTACACCTTC. It yields the protein CASSLGTNPNYGYTF.

This clone was seen a few times. The rearrangement joins TRBV4-2 to TRBJ2-2; 7 nucleotides agree with TRBD2. The CDR3 runs 14 residues. V shed 1 base and J 6 bases; nucleotides not matched to a gene: 2. In germline, CDR1 is LGHNA, CDR2 YNFKEQ. CDR3 residues: CASSQGTRSGELFF. The CDR3 nucleotides are TGTGCCAGCAGCCAAGGGACTAGATCCGGGGAGCTGTTTTTT.

This clone was counted once. This sequence joins TRBV3-1 (or the pseudogene TRBV3-2) and TRBJ1-6; 8 bases align to TRBD1. Losses at the gene ends were 4 bases for V and 6 bases for J; bases not matched to a gene: 2. CDR3 size: 14 residues. Germline lookup yields CDR1 LGHDT and CDR2 YNNKEL (reference sequence). CDR3 bases: TGTGCCAGCAGCCGTGGACAGGGTAATTCACCCCTCCACTTT. It is translated as CASSRGQGNSPLHF.

This clone was seen a single time. The chain carries TRBV6-2 or TRBV6-3 and TRBJ2-1; D may be TRBD2 (6 bases). The CDR3 is made up of 14 amino acids. V lost 2 bases and J lost 4, with 9 bases in between. The V gene's germline CDR1 is MNHEY and CDR2 SVGEGT. For the CDR3, the DNA is TGTGCCAGCAGTTACGGGACTCCGTACAATGAGCAGTTCTTC. As protein: CASSYGTPYNEQFF.

By share of the sample, this clone is medium-sized. V is TRBV19 and J is TRBJ2-1, with 7 bases fitting TRBD2. Germline values: CDR1 LNHDA, CDR2 SQIVND (reference sequence). The V segment lost 3 bases and the J segment 2 bases; nucleotides outside the gene matches: 4. This CDR3 has 15 amino acids. Here the CDR3 reads CASSISTSPYNEQFF. DNA of the CDR3: TGTGCCAGTAGTATTTCGACTAGCCCCTACAATGAGCAGTTCTTC.

The chain combines TRBV5-6 with TRBJ2-2, with D unresolved. Per the germline V gene, CDR1 is SGHDT and CDR2 is YYEEEE. CDR3 length equals 14 residues. Trimming left V 0 bases short and J 5 bases short, with 8 bases between. For the CDR3, the DNA is TGTGCCAGCAGCTTGGCAGCGTGGACCGGGGAGCTGTTTTTT. Translated, it gives CASSLAAWTGELFF.

This chain uses TRBV6-5 with TRBJ1-6, with D possibly TRBD1 on 6 matching bases. The CDR3 is made up of 14 amino acids. The V and J ends lost 8 bases and 7 bases respectively, with 15 bases between them. CDR1 and CDR2 (germline): MNHEY, SVGAGI. This CDR3 is CASRMTGANSPLHF. For the CDR3, the DNA is TGTGCCAGCCGTATGACAGGTGCCAATTCACCCCTCCACTTT.

V and J are TRBV28 and TRBJ2-5; D is possibly TRBD2 (6 bases). CDR3 size: 12 residues. V lost 7 bases, J lost 5 bases, and 11 bases lay in between. The V gene's germline CDR1 is MDHEN and CDR2 SYDVKM. CDR3 nucleotide sequence: TGTGCCAGCAATAGCGGACTGGAGACCCAGTACTTC. Its protein is CASNSGLETQYF. Drawing the rest from reference TRBV28 and TRBJ2-5, the complete variable domain is DVKVTQSSRYLVKRTGEKVFLECVQDMDHENMFWYRQDPGLGLRLIYFSYDVKMKEKGDIPEGYSVSREKKERFSLILESASTNQTSMYLCASNSGLETQYFGPGTRLLVL.

The genes are TRBV6-6 and TRBJ1-6; 12 bases agree with TRBD1. J lost 6 bases, V lost 5 bases, and 2 bases had no gene match. Germline V lookup: CDR1 MNHNY, CDR2 SVGAGI (reference sequence). The CDR3 spans 15 residues. This CDR3 reads CASSGTGGSNSPLHF. DNA of the CDR3: TGTGCCAGCAGTGGGACAGGGGGCTCTAATTCACCCCTCCACTTT.

The V gene is TRBV6-5, the J gene TRBJ2-2, with no clear D. Between the trimmed V and J ends, which lost 2 bases and 6 bases, there was a span of 7 bases. From germline, CDR1 is MNHEY and CDR2 SVGAGI. This CDR3 has 13 residues. The CDR3: CASSYGSAGELFF. The CDR3 DNA reads as TGTGCCAGCAGTTACGGGTCAGCCGGGGAGCTGTTTTTT.